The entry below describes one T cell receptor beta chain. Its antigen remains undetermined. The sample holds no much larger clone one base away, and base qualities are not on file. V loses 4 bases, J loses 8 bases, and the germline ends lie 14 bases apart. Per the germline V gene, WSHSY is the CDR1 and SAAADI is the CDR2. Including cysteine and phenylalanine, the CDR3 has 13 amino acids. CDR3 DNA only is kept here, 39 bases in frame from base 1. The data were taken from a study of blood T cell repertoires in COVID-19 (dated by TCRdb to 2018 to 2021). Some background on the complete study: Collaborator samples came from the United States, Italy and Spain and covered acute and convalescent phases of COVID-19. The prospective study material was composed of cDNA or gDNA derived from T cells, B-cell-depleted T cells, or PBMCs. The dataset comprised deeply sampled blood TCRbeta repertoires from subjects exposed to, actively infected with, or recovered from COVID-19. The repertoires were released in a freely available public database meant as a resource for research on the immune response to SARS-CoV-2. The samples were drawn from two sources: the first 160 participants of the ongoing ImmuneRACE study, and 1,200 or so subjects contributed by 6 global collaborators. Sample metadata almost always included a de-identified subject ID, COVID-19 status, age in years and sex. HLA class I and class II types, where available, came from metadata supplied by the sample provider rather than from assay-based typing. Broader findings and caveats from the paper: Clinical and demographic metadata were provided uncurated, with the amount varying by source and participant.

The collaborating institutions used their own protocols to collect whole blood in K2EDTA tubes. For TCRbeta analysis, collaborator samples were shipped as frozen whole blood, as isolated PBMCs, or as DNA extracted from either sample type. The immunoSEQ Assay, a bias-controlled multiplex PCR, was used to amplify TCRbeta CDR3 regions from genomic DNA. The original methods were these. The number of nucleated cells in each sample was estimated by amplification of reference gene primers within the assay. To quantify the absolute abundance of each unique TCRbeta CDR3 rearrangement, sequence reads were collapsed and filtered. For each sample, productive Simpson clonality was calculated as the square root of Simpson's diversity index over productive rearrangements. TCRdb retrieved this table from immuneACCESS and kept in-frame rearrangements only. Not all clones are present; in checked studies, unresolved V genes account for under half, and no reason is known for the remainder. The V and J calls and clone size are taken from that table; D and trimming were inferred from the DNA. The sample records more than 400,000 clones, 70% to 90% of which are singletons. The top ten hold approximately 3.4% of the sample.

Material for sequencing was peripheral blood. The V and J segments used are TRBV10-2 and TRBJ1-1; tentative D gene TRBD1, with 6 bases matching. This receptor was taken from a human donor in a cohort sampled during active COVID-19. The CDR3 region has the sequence CASSALTGTEAFF. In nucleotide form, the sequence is TGCGCCAGCAGTGCCTTAACCGGGACAGAAGCTTTCTTT.